Listed below are T cell receptor beta chains from one sample, sequenced in a study of T cell repertoires in cytomegalovirus infection. Using its own MiXCR run on the reads, TCRdb lists one record per CDR3 protein. Here the sample spans hundreds of thousands of distinct CDR3 sequences, roughly 43% being singletons. Their antigen targets remain unknown. The sample was cultured PBMCs, taken from culture after CMV antigen stimulation. The source of these receptors is a human donor in good health (CMV status not recorded). Some clones in this sample may be carry-over from other donors' samples. The CDR3 runs from the conserved cysteine through the conserved F or W.

J gene | V gene | CDR3 protein
TRBJ1-1 | TRBV6-5 | CASIQRGFGTEAFF
TRBJ2-7 | TRBV11-2 | CASSLARAVRYEQYF
TRBJ2-2 | TRBV7-2 | CASSLVASGRVGTGELFF
TRBJ2-7 | TRBV11-2 | CASSLDLSTPGQYF
TRBJ2-1 | TRBV11-2 | CASSLLTSYNEQFF
TRBJ1-4 | TRBV7-6 | CASSLSGGSNEKLFF
TRBJ1-6 | TRBV7-2 | CASSLDGDSPLHF
TRBJ1-2 | TRBV5-4 | CASSQGQPYGYTF
TRBJ2-3 | TRBV7-3 | CASSPRGIVDTQYF
TRBJ2-1 | TRBV7-8 | CASSSAAGVSSYNEQFF
TRBJ1-2 | TRBV3-1 | CASSRDTLGGYTF
TRBJ2-5 | TRBV6-5 | CASRSIAGWQETQYF
TRBJ2-7 | TRBV9 | CASSGGRRREQYF
TRBJ2-7 | TRBV12-3/TRBV12-4 | CASSPRTGADEQYF
TRBJ2-3 | TRBV4-2 | CASSQDRSGATRDTQYF
TRBJ2-3 | TRBV6-6 | CASKPPEWDTQYF
TRBJ2-7 | TRBV12-3/TRBV12-4 | CASTTGLAGYYEQYF
TRBJ1-5 | TRBV11-2 | CASSLGPGTGGSRPQHF
TRBJ1-6 | TRBV12-3/TRBV12-4 | CASSLAGTGKNSPLHF
TRBJ2-5 | TRBV6-5 | CASSPFYTRTGETQYF
TRBJ2-7 | TRBV20-1 | CSARRTGRGYEQYF
TRBJ2-7 | TRBV7-9 | CASSRGPSEQYF